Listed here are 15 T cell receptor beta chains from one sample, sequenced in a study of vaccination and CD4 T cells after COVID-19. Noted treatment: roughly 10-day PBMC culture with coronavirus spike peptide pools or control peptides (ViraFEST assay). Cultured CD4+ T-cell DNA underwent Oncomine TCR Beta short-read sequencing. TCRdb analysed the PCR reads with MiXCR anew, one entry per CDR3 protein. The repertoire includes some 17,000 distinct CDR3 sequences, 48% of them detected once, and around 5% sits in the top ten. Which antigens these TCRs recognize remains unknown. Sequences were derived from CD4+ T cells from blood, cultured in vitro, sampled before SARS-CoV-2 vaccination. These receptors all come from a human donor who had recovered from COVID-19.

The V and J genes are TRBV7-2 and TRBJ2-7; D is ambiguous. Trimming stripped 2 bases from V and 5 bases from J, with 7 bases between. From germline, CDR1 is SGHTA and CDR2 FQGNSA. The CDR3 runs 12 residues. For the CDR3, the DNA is TGTGCCAGCAGCTTATTAGGAAACGAGCAGTACTTC. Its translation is CASSLLGNEQYF.

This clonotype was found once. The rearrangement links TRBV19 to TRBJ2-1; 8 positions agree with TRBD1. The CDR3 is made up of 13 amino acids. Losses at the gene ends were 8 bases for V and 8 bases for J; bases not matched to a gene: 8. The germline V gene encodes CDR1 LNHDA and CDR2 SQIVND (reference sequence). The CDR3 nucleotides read TGTGCCAGTCGAGGACAGGGCCTACATGAGCAGTTCTTC. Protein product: CASRGQGLHEQFF.

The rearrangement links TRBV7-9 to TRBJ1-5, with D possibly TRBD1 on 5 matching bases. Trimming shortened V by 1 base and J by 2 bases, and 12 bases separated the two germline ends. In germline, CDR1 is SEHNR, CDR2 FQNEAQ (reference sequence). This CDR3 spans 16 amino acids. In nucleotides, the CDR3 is TGTGCCAGCAGCTTAGATGCAGGGATGGGCAATCAGCCCCAGCATTTT. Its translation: CASSLDAGMGNQPQHF.

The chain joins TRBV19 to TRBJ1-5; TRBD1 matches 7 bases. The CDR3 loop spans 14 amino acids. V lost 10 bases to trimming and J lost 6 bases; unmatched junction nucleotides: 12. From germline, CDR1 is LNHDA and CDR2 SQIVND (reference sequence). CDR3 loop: CATTSDRHRQPQHF. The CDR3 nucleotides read TGTGCCACCACCTCGGACAGGCATCGTCAGCCCCAGCATTTT.

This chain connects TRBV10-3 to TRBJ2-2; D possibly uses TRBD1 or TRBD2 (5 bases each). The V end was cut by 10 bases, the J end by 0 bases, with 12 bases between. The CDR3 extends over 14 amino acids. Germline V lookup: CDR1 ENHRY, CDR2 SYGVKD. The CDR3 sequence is CATGSFSNTGELFF. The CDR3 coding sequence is TGTGCCACAGGGAGCTTCTCGAACACCGGGGAGCTGTTTTTT.

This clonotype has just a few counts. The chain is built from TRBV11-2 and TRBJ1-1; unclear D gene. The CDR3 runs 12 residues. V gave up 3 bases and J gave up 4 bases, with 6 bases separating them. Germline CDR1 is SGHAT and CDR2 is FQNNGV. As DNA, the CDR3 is TGTGCCAGCAGCTTGTTTCCCACTGAAGCTTTCTTT. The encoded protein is CASSLFPTEAFF.

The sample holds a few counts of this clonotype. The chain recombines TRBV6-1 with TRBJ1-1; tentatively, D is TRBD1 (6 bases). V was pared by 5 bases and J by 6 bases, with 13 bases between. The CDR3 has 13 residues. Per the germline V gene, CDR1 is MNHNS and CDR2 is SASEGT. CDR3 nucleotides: TGTGCCAGCAGTAAAGGGACATCATCTGAAGCTTTCTTT. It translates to CASSKGTSSEAFF.

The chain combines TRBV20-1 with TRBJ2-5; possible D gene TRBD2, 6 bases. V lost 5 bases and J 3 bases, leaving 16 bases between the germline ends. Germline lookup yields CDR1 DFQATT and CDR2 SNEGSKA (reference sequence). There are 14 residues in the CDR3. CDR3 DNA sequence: TGCAGTGCTCTGTCGAATAGCGGAGAAGAGACCCAGTACTTC. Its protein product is CSALSNSGEETQYF.

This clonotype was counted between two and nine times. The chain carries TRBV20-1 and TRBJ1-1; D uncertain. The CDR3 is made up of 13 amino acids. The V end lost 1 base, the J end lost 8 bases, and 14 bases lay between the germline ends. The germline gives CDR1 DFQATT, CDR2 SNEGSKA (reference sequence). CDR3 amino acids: CSARGYKTSEAFF. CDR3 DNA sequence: TGCAGTGCTAGAGGGTACAAAACCTCGGAAGCTTTCTTT.

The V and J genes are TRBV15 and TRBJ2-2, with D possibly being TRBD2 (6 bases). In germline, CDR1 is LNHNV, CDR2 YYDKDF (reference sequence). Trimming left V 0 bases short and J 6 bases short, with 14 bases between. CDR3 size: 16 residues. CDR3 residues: CATSRDPGLGAGELFF. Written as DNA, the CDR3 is TGTGCCACCAGCAGAGACCCGGGACTGGGGGCCGGGGAGCTGTTTTTT. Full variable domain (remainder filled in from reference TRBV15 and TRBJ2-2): DAMVIQNPRYQVTQFGKPVTLSCSQTLNHNVMYWYQQKSSQAPKLLFHYYDKDFNNEADTPDNFQSRRPNTSFCFLDIRSPGLGDTAMYLCATSRDPGLGAGELFFGEGSRLTVL.

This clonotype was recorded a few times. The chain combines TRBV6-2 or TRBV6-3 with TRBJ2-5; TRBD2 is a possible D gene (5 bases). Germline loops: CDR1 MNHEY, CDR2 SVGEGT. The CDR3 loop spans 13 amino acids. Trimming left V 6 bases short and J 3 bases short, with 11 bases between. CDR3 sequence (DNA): TGTGCCAGCAGAACTAGTGGTGAAGAGACCCAGTACTTC. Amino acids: CASRTSGEETQYF.

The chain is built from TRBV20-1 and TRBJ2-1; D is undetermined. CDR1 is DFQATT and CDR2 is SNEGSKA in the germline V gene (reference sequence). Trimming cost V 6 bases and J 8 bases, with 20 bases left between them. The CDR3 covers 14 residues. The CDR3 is CSAPEGAREHEQFF. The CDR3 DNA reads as TGCAGTGCCCCTGAAGGCGCCAGAGAACATGAGCAGTTCTTC.

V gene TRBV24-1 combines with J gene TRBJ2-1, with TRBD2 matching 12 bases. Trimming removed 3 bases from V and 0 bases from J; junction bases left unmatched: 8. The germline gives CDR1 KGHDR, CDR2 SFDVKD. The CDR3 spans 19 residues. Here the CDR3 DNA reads TGTGCCACCAGTGATGGGGGGACTAGCGGGTCCAGCTCCTACAATGAGCAGTTCTTC. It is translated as CATSDGGTSGSSSYNEQFF.

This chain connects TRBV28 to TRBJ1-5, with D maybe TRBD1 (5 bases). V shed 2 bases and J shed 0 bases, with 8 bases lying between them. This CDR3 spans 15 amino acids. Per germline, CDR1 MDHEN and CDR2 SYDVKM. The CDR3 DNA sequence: TGTGCCAGCAGTTTACAGGGATCTAGCAATCAGCCCCAGCATTTT. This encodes CASSLQGSSNQPQHF.

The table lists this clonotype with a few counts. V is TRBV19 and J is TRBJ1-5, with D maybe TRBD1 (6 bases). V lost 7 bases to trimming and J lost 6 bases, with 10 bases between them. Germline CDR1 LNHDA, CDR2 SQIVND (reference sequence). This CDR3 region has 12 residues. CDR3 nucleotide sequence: TGTGCCAGTAAGGGAGGGGGTCAGCCCCAGCATTTT. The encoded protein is CASKGGGQPQHF.